The 20 T cell receptor beta chains presented below share a single source sample, sequenced in a study of cytotoxic CD8 clonotypes in ibrutinib-treated CLL. Generated by immunoSEQ multiplex PCR, the TCRdb table keeps only in-frame clones and is missing some. This repertoire shows over 70,000 clones, 75% to 85% found once; its top ten account for approximately 4.4%. The source material was PBMCs, sampled after 12 months of ibrutinib treatment. These receptors were obtained from a human donor with chronic lymphocytic leukemia.

This chain uses TRBV7-9 with TRBJ1-1; D remains unclear. CDR1 and CDR2 (germline): SEHNR, FQNEAQ (reference sequence). Trimming took 5 bases from V and 4 from J, leaving 23 bases between them. This CDR3 spans 17 amino acids. DNA for the CDR3: TGTGCCAGCAGCACATCTTGGTCGACGGGCAGCGGCACTGAAGCTTTCTTT. Protein: CASSTSWSTGSGTEAFF.

The chain links TRBV7-3 to TRBJ2-3, with TRBD2 identical over 14 bases. Germline V lookup: CDR1 SGHTA, CDR2 FQGTGA. The V segment lost 5 bases and the J segment 10 bases; nucleotides outside the gene matches: 20. This CDR3 spans 19 amino acids. CDR3 coding DNA: TGTGCCAGCAGCCTCGAACCCGGGACTAGCGGGGGCCAGTCCCCCCCGCAGTATTTT. Amino acids: CASSLEPGTSGGQSPPQYF.

The chain employs TRBV5-6 and TRBJ1-2, with D unresolved. Trimming left V 2 bases short and J 0 bases short, with 8 bases between. CDR1 is SGHDT and CDR2 is YYEEEE in the germline V gene. CDR3 length equals 14 residues. The DNA for the CDR3 is TGTGCCAGCAGCTTTGCGGGAGCTAACTATGGCTACACCTTC. Residues: CASSFAGANYGYTF.

This clone was recorded many times. The chain carries TRBV2 and TRBJ1-5, with 10 bases identical to TRBD1. J gave up 6 bases and V 4 bases, and 3 bases lay outside the gene matches. This CDR3 is 14 amino acids long. Per the germline V gene, CDR1 is SNHLY and CDR2 is FYNNEI. The CDR3 protein is CASSGQGAIQPQHF. CDR3 nucleotide sequence: TGTGCCAGCAGTGGACAGGGGGCAATTCAGCCCCAGCATTTT.

This clone was observed once. The chain combines TRBV10-1 with TRBJ1-2; a possible D gene is TRBD1 (5 bases). The V and J ends lost 9 bases and 4 bases respectively, with 15 bases between them. Germline CDR1 WNHNN, CDR2 SYGVQD (reference sequence). The CDR3 is made up of 13 amino acids. CDR3 in DNA: TGCGCCAGGGGGGGTAGGCAGGCCTATGGCTACACCTTC. This encodes CARGGRQAYGYTF.

The gene calls are TRBV4-3 and TRBJ2-3, with 7 bases matching TRBD2. The J segment lost 6 bases and the V segment lost 4 bases, leaving 13 bases of the junction unmatched. The germline V gene has CDR1 LGHNA and CDR2 YSLEER. The CDR3 runs 16 residues. The CDR3 DNA is TGCGCCAGCAGCCCTCAGCGGGGAGGGGTGGCCGATACGCAGTATTTT. It encodes CASSPQRGGVADTQYF.

The chain is built from TRBV28 and TRBJ1-4; 8 bases are shared with TRBD1. The J segment lost 8 bases and the V segment lost 4 bases, leaving 9 bases of the junction unmatched. The CDR3 runs 15 residues. From germline, CDR1 is MDHEN and CDR2 SYDVKM. The CDR3: CASSSYRGVWEKLFF. Written as DNA, the CDR3 is TGTGCCAGCAGTTCGTACAGGGGGGTGTGGGAAAAACTGTTTTTT.

The V gene is TRBV27, the J gene TRBJ1-2; D is undetermined. The CDR3 is 11 residues long. V lost 6 bases to trimming and J lost 8 bases, with 10 bases between them. CDR1 is MNHEY, CDR2 SMNVEV, per germline (reference sequence). The CDR3 region is CASRHESGYTF. For the CDR3, the DNA is TGTGCCAGCAGACACGAATCGGGCTACACCTTC.

The chain couples TRBV7-3 to TRBJ2-1; 8 bases are a match to TRBD2. The germline V gene has CDR1 SGHTA and CDR2 FQGTGA. Unmatched junction bases numbered 5, after V lost 1 base and J lost 0 bases. This CDR3 region has 17 residues. CDR3 sequence reads: CASSLNPSGSSYNEQFF. The DNA of the CDR3 is TGTGCCAGCAGCTTAAATCCAAGCGGGAGCTCCTACAATGAGCAGTTCTTC. The full variable domain, rest sourced from reference TRBV7-3 and TRBJ2-1, is GAGVSQTPSNKVTEKGKYVELRCDPISGHTALYWYRQSLGQGPEFLIYFQGTGAADDSGLPNDRFFAVRPEGSVSTLKIQRTERGDSAVYLCASSLNPSGSSYNEQFFGPGTRLTVL.

The chain couples TRBV11-3 to TRBJ2-1; a possible D gene is TRBD1 (5 bases). Trimming pared 1 base from V and 7 bases from J, leaving 14 bases between. Per the germline V gene, CDR1 is SGHNT and CDR2 is YENEEA. The CDR3 has 15 residues. The CDR3 nucleotides are TGTGCCAGCAGCTTAGGGGTAGGGGTGCGGAATGAGCAGTTCTTC. Its translation is CASSLGVGVRNEQFF.

In its sample, this clone was seen a few times. V is TRBV6-1 and J is TRBJ1-5; D unresolved. The CDR3 sequence is 15 residues long. Germline loops: CDR1 MNHNS, CDR2 SASEGT. The V end lost 0 bases, the J end lost 5 bases, and 11 bases lay between the germline ends. CDR3 nucleotide sequence: TGTGCCAGCAGTGAAGCGGGCAGGACGGATCAGCCCCAGCATTTT. Translation: CASSEAGRTDQPQHF.

J is TRBJ1-6 and V is TRBV5-5; D unclear. V was trimmed by 0 bases and J by 16 bases, leaving 14 bases between them. The CDR3 runs to 13 residues. CDR1 SGHKS and CDR2 YYEKEE come from the germline V gene (reference sequence). CDR3: CASSLGLGGPLHF. The CDR3 region has the DNA TGTGCCAGCAGCTTGGGTCTCGGAGGCCCTCTCCACTTT.

As concerns this clone: One junction end disagrees with the germline gene, perhaps due to a read error. The chain uses TRBV7-7 and TRBJ2-5; maybe TRBD2 (5 bases). There are 13 residues in the CDR3. Germline assignment: CDR1 SSHAT and CDR2 FNYEAQ (reference sequence). DNA of the CDR3: TGTGCTAGCAGCTTACCGGGGATCGGGACCCAGTACTTC. Amino acids: CASSLPGIGTQYF.

The chain employs TRBV30 and TRBJ1-2, with D possibly matching TRBD1 (6 bases). The germline V gene has CDR1 GTSNPN and CDR2 SVGIG (reference sequence). This CDR3 spans 13 amino acids. V was shortened by 3 bases and J by 4 bases, with 12 bases between the two germline ends. This chain's CDR3 is CAWSRGGSYGYTF. CDR3 bases: TGTGCCTGGAGCCGGGGGGGCAGCTATGGCTACACCTTC.

The V and J genes are TRBV11-2 and TRBJ2-3; maybe TRBD2 (5 bases). The CDR3 is 18 residues long. In germline, CDR1 is SGHAT, CDR2 FQNNGV. V was trimmed by 11 bases and J by 0 bases, leaving 27 bases between them. The CDR3 region is CAGWASGTAMTSTDTQYF. CDR3 DNA sequence: TGTGCCGGCTGGGCAAGCGGTACAGCGATGACCAGCACAGATACGCAGTATTTT.

This clone came up a few times. The chain employs TRBV2 and TRBJ2-3; D unresolved. Germline lookup yields CDR1 SNHLY and CDR2 FYNNEI. The CDR3 length is 13 residues. Trimming shortened V by 6 bases and J by 4 bases, and 11 bases separated the two germline ends. For the CDR3, the DNA is TGTGCCAGCAGCGCTACTTCTGCAGATACGCAGTATTTT. It codes for CASSATSADTQYF.

The chain joins TRBV5-1 to TRBJ2-5; TRBD2 might be the D (5 bases). The germline gives CDR1 SGHRS, CDR2 YFSETQ. The V end lost 4 bases, the J end lost 5 bases, and 6 bases lay between the germline ends. The CDR3 covers 11 residues. The CDR3 DNA follows: TGCGCCAGCAGCCCGGGGGAGACCCAGTACTTC. This codes for CASSPGETQYF.

CDR3 in amino acids: CASSFPGGRNEQYF. CDR3 sequence (DNA): TGTGCCAGCAGTTTCCCCGGCGGGAGAAACGAGCAGTACTTC. The rearrangement uses TRBV28 and TRBJ2-7; TRBD2 matches at 7 bases. V shed 3 bases and J 5 bases; nucleotides not matched to a gene: 7. Germline V gene data show CDR1 as MDHEN and CDR2 as SYDVKM. The CDR3 extends over 14 amino acids.

The CDR3 region has the DNA TGCGCCAGCAGCCTTAACACCGGGGAGCTGTTTTTT. Translation: CASSLNTGELFF. The chain has TRBV5-1 and TRBJ2-2, with no clear D. V dropped 4 bases and J dropped 2 bases, with 3 bases sitting between them. CDR3 length: 12 amino acids. Germline CDR1 and CDR2: SGHRS and YFSETQ.

V gene TRBV7-3 combines with J gene TRBJ2-3; TRBD2 matches 7 bases. Unmatched junction bases numbered 8, after V lost 5 bases and J lost 3 bases. The CDR3 loop spans 15 amino acids. The germline CDR1 and CDR2 sequences are SGHTA and FQGTGA. The CDR3: CASSPQRGGTDTQYF. As DNA, the CDR3 is TGTGCCAGCAGCCCTCAGCGGGGAGGGACAGATACGCAGTATTTT.